This TCR beta chain was identified in a study of shared clonotypes between healthy human individuals. The repertoire was sequenced with immunoSEQ multiplex PCR; TCRdb's copy has only in-frame clones and lacks some. The sample has about 2.4 million clones; over 85% are singletons. With 1 base removed from V and 3 bases from J, the gap between germline ends came to 9 bases. The germline V gene has CDR1 MNHNY and CDR2 SVGAGI (reference sequence). The CDR3 consists of 14 residues. The chain recombines TRBV6-6 with TRBJ1-1; D unclear. The origin of this receptor is a man between 18 and 35 years old in good health. Some clones in this sample may be carry-over from other donors' samples. Sequenced: naive CD4+ T cells from PBMCs. Subset defined: CD45RA+ positively selected. The CDR3 protein is CASSYFNRDTEAFF. The CDR3, as DNA: TGTGCCAGCAGTTACTTCAATCGGGACACTGAAGCTTTCTTT.